One sample yielded the 25 T cell receptor beta chains listed below, sequenced in a study of CD8 T cells in ankylosing spondylitis. TCRdb reprocessed the 5' RACE reads via MiXCR and lists one record per CDR3 protein. The table includes 340,000 or so distinct CDR3 sequences, around 15% detected once. The material sequenced was blood, either unsorted or a sorted T cell fraction (not recorded which). The receptors were gathered from a male donor with ankylosing spondylitis or in good health (not recorded which).

This clonotype was detected many times. This chain links TRBV20-1 with TRBJ2-1; 11 bases are a match to TRBD2. Trimming at V came to 3 bases and at J to 6 bases, leaving 10 bases not matched to a gene. The CDR3 sequence is 16 residues long. The germline CDR1 and CDR2 sequences are DFQATT and SNEGSKA (reference sequence). The CDR3 region has the DNA TGCAGTGCTAGTTCCGTTAGCGGGGGGGCTTTCAATGAGCAGTTCTTC. It is translated as CSASSVSGGAFNEQFF.

In its sample, this clonotype was seen many times. The chain recombines TRBV15 with TRBJ1-3, with D perhaps TRBD1 (5 bases). The ends were cut back, 0 bases at V and 2 bases at J, with 11 bases in the middle. Germline assignment: CDR1 LNHNV and CDR2 YYDKDF (reference sequence). The CDR3 sequence is 16 residues long. In DNA, the CDR3 is TGTGCCACCAGCAGAGATCGGCAGGGCACTGGAAACACCATATATTTT. Translation: CATSRDRQGTGNTIYF.

This clonotype came up many times. This chain connects TRBV27 to TRBJ2-5; 10 bases agree with TRBD1. V dropped 5 bases and J dropped 5; count of bases not matched to a gene: 5. Per the germline V gene, CDR1 is MNHEY and CDR2 is SMNVEV (reference sequence). The CDR3 has 14 residues. DNA for the CDR3: TGTGCCAGCAGTCGGGACAGGGGATGGGAGACCCAGTACTTC. It encodes CASSRDRGWETQYF.

The chain joins TRBV20-1 to TRBJ2-3, with a weak D call TRBD1 (5 bases). The CDR3 contains 12 residues. Per the germline V gene, CDR1 is DFQATT and CDR2 is SNEGSKA (reference sequence). Trimming left V 5 bases short and J 6 bases short, with 12 bases between. The CDR3 spells CSAVDPGDTQYF. As DNA, the CDR3 is TGCAGTGCTGTAGATCCAGGGGATACGCAGTATTTT.

This clonotype has a handful of counts. This sequence joins TRBV12-3 or TRBV12-4 and TRBJ1-5, with TRBD1 as a possible D gene (5 bases). The length of the CDR3 is 17 residues. Trimming took 3 bases from V and 0 from J, leaving 15 bases between them. CDR3: CASSFFLTGYSNQPQHF. The CDR3 DNA is TGTGCCAGCAGTTTCTTTCTCACAGGTTATAGCAATCAGCCCCAGCATTTT.

The chain combines TRBV6-5 with TRBJ1-4; D unclear. Germline V gene data show CDR1 as MNHEY and CDR2 as SVGAGI. V lost 2 bases to trimming and J lost 8 bases, with 6 bases between them. There are 12 residues in the CDR3. CDR3 protein: CASSYGREKLFF. DNA for the CDR3: TGTGCCAGCAGTTACGGCCGAGAAAAACTGTTTTTT.

This clonotype was observed many times. This chain links TRBV20-1 with TRBJ2-7; weak D call: TRBD2 (6 bases). V shed 4 bases and J shed 2 bases, with 12 bases lying between them. The CDR3 loop spans 13 amino acids. CDR1 and CDR2 from the germline V gene are DFQATT and SNEGSKA (reference sequence). For the CDR3, the DNA is TGCAGTGCTACCGGGACTTTCGCCTACGAGCAGTACTTC. Translation: CSATGTFAYEQYF.

The V gene is TRBV27, the J gene TRBJ1-1; D ambiguous. The CDR3 is made up of 14 amino acids. V was clipped by 3 bases and J by 4 bases, with 12 bases between them. Germline assignment: CDR1 MNHEY and CDR2 SMNVEV (reference sequence). CDR3 amino acids: CASSFDLRSTEAFF. Here the CDR3 DNA reads TGTGCCAGCAGTTTCGATCTGAGGAGCACTGAAGCTTTCTTT.

The chain has TRBV12-3 or TRBV12-4 and TRBJ2-1, with 9 bases that match TRBD2. J was trimmed by 8 bases and V by 1 base; bases with no gene match: 15. The CDR3 loop spans 18 amino acids. In DNA, the CDR3 is TGTGCCAGCAGTTTAGTCCCGATTTTAGCGGGGGTCTTAGATGAGCAGTTCTTC. Translation: CASSLVPILAGVLDEQFF.

The chain couples TRBV6-1 to TRBJ2-3; 11 positions match TRBD1. The length of the CDR3 is 14 residues. Germline V gene data show CDR1 as MNHNS and CDR2 as SASEGT. With 4 bases clipped from V and 6 bases from J, the junction kept 3 bases outside the gene matches. CDR3 amino acids: CASSVDRGLDTQYF. CDR3 bases: TGTGCCAGCAGTGTGGACAGGGGGCTTGATACGCAGTATTTT.

This clonotype was observed at least ten times. This chain joins TRBV20-1 and TRBJ1-1; D remains unclear. V was trimmed by 3 bases and J by 0 bases, leaving 2 bases between them. Per germline, CDR1 DFQATT and CDR2 SNEGSKA (reference sequence). This CDR3 spans 11 amino acids. The chain's CDR3 is CSASLNTEAFF. For the CDR3, the DNA is TGCAGTGCTAGTTTGAACACTGAAGCTTTCTTT.

The chain joins TRBV20-1 to TRBJ1-1; 8 nucleotides line up with TRBD1. V shed 5 bases and J 6 bases; nucleotides not matched to a gene: 8. Per germline, CDR1 DFQATT and CDR2 SNEGSKA (reference sequence). The CDR3 is made up of 13 amino acids. The CDR3 sequence: CSARRGRGAEAFF. The DNA of the CDR3 is TGCAGTGCTCGCAGGGGGCGCGGGGCTGAAGCTTTCTTT.

The chain employs TRBV20-1 and TRBJ2-4, with D perhaps being TRBD1 or TRBD2 (5 bases each). From germline, CDR1 is DFQATT and CDR2 SNEGSKA (reference sequence). V lost 0 bases and J 2 bases, leaving 8 bases between the germline ends. The CDR3 totals 14 residues. CDR3 sequence: CSAREGRSKNIQYF. CDR3 DNA sequence: TGCAGTGCTAGAGAGGGACGGTCCAAAAACATTCAGTACTTC.

Concerning this clonotype: Since the CDR3 does not end with the conserved phenylalanine or tryptophan, this likely comes from a read error. This chain joins TRBV6-5 and TRBJ2-7, with D tentatively TRBD2 (5 bases). V dropped 4 bases and J dropped 5 bases, with 12 bases sitting between them. CDR3 length equals 13 residues. CDR1 and CDR2 (germline): MNHEY, SVGAGI. CDR3 sequence reads: CASSSWGDDEQYS. The CDR3 region has the DNA TGTGCCAGCAGTTCGTGGGGAGACGACGAGCAGTACTCC.

In this sample, this clonotype turned up many times. The J gene is TRBJ1-1, the V gene TRBV7-9, with D unresolved. The CDR3 is 15 residues long. With 5 bases removed from V and 5 bases from J, the gap between germline ends came to 18 bases. The germline gives CDR1 SEHNR, CDR2 FQNEAQ (reference sequence). Written as DNA, the CDR3 is TGTGCCAGCAGCCCGGGGAAATCAGGAAGGACTGAAGCTTTCTTT. It encodes CASSPGKSGRTEAFF.

The chain has TRBV3-1 and TRBJ1-2; D call uncertain. Germline-derived CDR1 and CDR2 are LGHDT and YNNKEL (reference sequence). There are 13 residues in the CDR3. Trimming took off 1 base at V and 2 bases at J, with 5 bases between the two ends. The CDR3 DNA is TGTGCCAGCAGCCAAGGGCGGAACTATGGCTACACCTTC. Amino acids: CASSQGRNYGYTF.

This clonotype appeared a few times. This sequence joins TRBV30 and TRBJ1-5; D is ambiguous. Germline CDR1 is GTSNPN and CDR2 is SVGIG (reference sequence). The CDR3 spans 14 residues. V was clipped by 4 bases and J by 4 bases, with 14 bases between them. CDR3 loop: CAWTESAKNQPQHF. DNA for the CDR3: TGTGCCTGGACTGAGTCAGCAAAAAATCAGCCCCAGCATTTT.

This clonotype has at least ten counts. The CDR3 DNA sequence: TGCGCCAGCAGCACCGGACAGAACACCGGGGAGCTGTTTTTT. This encodes CASSTGQNTGELFF. The V call is TRBV5-1, the J call TRBJ2-2, with D perhaps matching TRBD1 (5 bases). This CDR3 is 14 amino acids long. Deletions cut 4 bases from V and 1 base from J, with 8 bases between. Per germline, CDR1 SGHRS and CDR2 YFSETQ.

A remark on this clonotype: A read error may explain this, as a much larger clone is one base away. The chain has TRBV6-1 and TRBJ2-7; 8 bases are a match to TRBD1. Germline CDR1 and CDR2: MNHNS and SASEGT. This CDR3 comprises 14 residues. V was clipped by 6 bases and J by 2 bases; unmatched bases: 6. CDR3 loop: CASRSGQGAYEQYF. The CDR3 nucleotides are TGTGCCAGCAGATCAGGACAGGGAGCCTACGAGCAGTACTTC.

J is TRBJ2-5 and V is TRBV20-1; TRBD2 might be the D (6 bases). CDR1 and CDR2 from the germline V gene are DFQATT and SNEGSKA (reference sequence). The V and J ends lost 0 bases and 9 bases respectively, with 11 bases between them. The CDR3 is 12 amino acids. The CDR3 DNA sequence: TGCAGTGCTAGAGAGGGCCCGGGGGCCCAGTACTTC. Protein product: CSAREGPGAQYF.

Many counts were recorded for this clonotype. The V gene is TRBV12-3 or TRBV12-4, the J gene TRBJ1-2; D is ambiguous. This CDR3 region has 12 residues. The ends were cut back, 4 bases at V and 2 bases at J, with 5 bases in the middle. The CDR3 bases are TGTGCCAGCAGTTGGGAGAACTATGGCTACACCTTC. It codes for CASSWENYGYTF.

This clonotype was seen a handful of times. DNA for the CDR3: TGTGCCACTAACGGAGGTTGGGAGACTGAAGCTTTCTTT. As protein: CATNGGWETEAFF. V gene TRBV25-1 combines with J gene TRBJ1-1; D call uncertain. V gave up 10 bases and J gave up 5 bases, with 17 bases separating them. Germline CDR1 reads MGHDK; CDR2 reads SYGVNS. The CDR3 spans 13 residues.

Many counts were recorded for this clonotype. The V call is TRBV12-3 or TRBV12-4, the J call TRBJ1-1; no clear D gene. This CDR3 is built from 10 residues. Trimming removed 3 bases at V and 4 bases at J, with 0 bases between. CDR3 nucleotides: TGTGCCAGCAGTTTCACTGAAGCTTTCTTT. Translating it yields CASSFTEAFF.

This rearrangement joins TRBV7-6 to TRBJ2-7; D unresolved. CDR3 size: 14 residues. Trimming stripped 1 base from V and 3 bases from J, with 10 bases between. CDR1 SGHVS and CDR2 FNYEAQ come from the germline V gene. In DNA form, the CDR3 reads TGTGCCAGCAGCTTAGGTCGGGCCCACTACGAGCAGTACTTC. The encoded protein is CASSLGRAHYEQYF.

This clonotype was detected many times. The chain couples TRBV10-2 to TRBJ2-1; 7 bases match TRBD1. The ends lost 0 bases at V and 0 bases at J; junction bases unmatched: 2. Germline assignment: CDR1 WSHSY and CDR2 SAAADI. This CDR3 comprises 16 residues. The DNA for the CDR3 is TGCGCCAGCAGTGAGTCACAGGGGTCCTCCTACAATGAGCAGTTCTTC. Residues: CASSESQGSSYNEQFF.